This TCR beta chain emerged from a study of control samples from healthy donors and cancer patients. Assay used: immunoSEQ multiplex PCR; TCRdb lists only in-frame clones, some missing. The sample carries tens of thousands of clones, 91% recorded once. Germline loops: CDR1 SQVTM, CDR2 ANQGSEA. The CDR3 sequence is 19 residues long. V was clipped by 4 bases and J by 7 bases; unmatched bases: 23. This clone was seen only once. The sequencing input was PBMCs. The sequence was obtained from a man in his fifties or sixties with lung cancer. The J gene is TRBJ1-2, the V gene TRBV29-1, with 11 bases that match TRBD1. CDR3 nucleotides: TGCAGCGTTGTACCGCAAGATCCCGGGACAGGGGGAATGAAGGGTGGCTACACCTTC. Protein: CSVVPQDPGTGGMKGGYTF.